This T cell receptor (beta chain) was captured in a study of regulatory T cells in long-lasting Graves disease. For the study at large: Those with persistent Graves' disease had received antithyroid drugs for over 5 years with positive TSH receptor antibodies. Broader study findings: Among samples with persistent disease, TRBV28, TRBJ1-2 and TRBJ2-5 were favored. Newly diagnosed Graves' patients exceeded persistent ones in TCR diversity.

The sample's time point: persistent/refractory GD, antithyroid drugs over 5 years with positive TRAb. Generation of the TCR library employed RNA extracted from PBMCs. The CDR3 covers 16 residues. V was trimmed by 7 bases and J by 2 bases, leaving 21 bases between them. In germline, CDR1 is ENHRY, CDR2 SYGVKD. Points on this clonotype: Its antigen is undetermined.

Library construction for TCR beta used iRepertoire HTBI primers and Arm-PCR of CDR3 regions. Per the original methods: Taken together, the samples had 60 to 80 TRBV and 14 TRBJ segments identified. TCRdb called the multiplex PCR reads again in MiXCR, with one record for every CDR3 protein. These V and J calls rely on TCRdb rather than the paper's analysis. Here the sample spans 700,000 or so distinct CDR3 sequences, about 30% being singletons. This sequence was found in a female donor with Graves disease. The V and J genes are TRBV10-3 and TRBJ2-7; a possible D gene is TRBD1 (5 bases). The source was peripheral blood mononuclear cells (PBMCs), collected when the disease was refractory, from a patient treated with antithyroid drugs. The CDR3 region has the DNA TGTGCCATCACCAAGGAATTGCAGTGGGGCCCCTACGAGCAGTACTTC. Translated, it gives CAITKELQWGPYEQYF.